This paragraph reports one T cell receptor beta chain. These data belong to a study of blood T cell repertoires in COVID-19. In the study overall: Sample material is recorded as cDNA or gDNA derived from T cells, B-cell-depleted T cells, or PBMCs.

Original processing methods: Quantification of nucleated cells was approximated via reference gene primer amplification. Some clones are missing from TCRdb's copy, which holds only in-frame ones; the method was immunoSEQ multiplex PCR. From that table come the V and J calls and clone size; the DNA was used to work out D and trimming. The sample shows 200,000 to 300,000 clones, about 86% of them seen only once. Participants were placed into cohorts based on the clinical history they reported. Germline trimming cut 7 bases from V and 2 bases from J; bases unmatched to any gene: 6. CDR3 size: 15 residues. Germline lookup yields CDR1 SEHNR and CDR2 FQNEAQ (reference sequence).

Sequencing input: PBMCs or T cells enriched from blood (not recorded which). The chain has TRBV7-9 and TRBJ2-3; 10 bases are a match to TRBD2. This clonotype was sampled from a woman in her thirties or forties with acute COVID-19. The CDR3 loop reads CASIRTSGNTDTQYF. The DNA for the CDR3 is TGTGCCAGCATCCGGACTAGCGGAAACACAGATACGCAGTATTTT.